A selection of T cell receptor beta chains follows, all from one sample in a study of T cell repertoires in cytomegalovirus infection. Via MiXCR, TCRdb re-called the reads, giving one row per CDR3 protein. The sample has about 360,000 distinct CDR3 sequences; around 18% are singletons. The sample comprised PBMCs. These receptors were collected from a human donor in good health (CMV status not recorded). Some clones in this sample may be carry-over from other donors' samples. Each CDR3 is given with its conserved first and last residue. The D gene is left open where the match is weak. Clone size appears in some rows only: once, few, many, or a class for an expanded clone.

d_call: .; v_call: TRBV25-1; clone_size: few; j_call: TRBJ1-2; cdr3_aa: CATLGGSGYTF; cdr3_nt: TGTGCCACGCTGGGGGGGAGCGGCTACACCTTC
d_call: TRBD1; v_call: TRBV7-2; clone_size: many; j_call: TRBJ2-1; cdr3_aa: CASSLAGQEQFF; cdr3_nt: TGTGCCAGCAGCTTAGCGGGACAGGAGCAGTTCTTC
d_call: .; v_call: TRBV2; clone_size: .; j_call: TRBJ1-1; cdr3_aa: CASSKGMNTEAFF; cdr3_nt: TGTGCCAGCAGTAAGGGAATGAACACTGAAGCTTTCTTT
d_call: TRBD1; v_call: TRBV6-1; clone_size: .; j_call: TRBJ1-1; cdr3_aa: CASSFPRQDREDTEAFF; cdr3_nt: TGTGCCAGCAGTTTTCCCCGACAGGACAGGGAGGACACTGAAGCTTTCTTT
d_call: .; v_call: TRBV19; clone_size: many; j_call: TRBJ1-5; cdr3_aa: CASSIEGHPRYSNQPQHF; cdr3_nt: TGTGCCAGTAGTATAGAGGGACACCCACGATATAGCAATCAGCCCCAGCATTTT
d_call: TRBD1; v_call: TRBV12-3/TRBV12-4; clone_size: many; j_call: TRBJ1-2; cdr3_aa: CASSPEYRGYTF; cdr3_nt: TGTGCCAGCAGTCCCGAATACAGGGGGTACACCTTC
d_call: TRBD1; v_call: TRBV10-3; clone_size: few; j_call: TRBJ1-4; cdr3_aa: CAISRTQGVSEKLFF; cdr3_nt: TGTGCCATCAGCCGTACACAGGGGGTTAGTGAAAAACTGTTTTTT
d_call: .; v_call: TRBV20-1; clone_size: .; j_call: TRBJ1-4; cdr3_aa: CSASRGANEKLFF; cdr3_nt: TGCAGTGCTAGTAGGGGGGCTAATGAAAAACTGTTTTTT
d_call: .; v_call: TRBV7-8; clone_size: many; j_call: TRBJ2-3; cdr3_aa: CASSLVPGVTDTQYF; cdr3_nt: TGTGCCAGCAGCTTAGTTCCGGGGGTCACAGATACGCAGTATTTT
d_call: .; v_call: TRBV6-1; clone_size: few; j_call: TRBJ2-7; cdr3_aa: CASRPGPSYEQYF; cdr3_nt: TGTGCCAGCAGACCTGGGCCTTCCTACGAGCAGTACTTC
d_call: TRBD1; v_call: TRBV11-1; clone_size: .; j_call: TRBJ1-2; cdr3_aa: CASSHDRVAGYTF; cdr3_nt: TGTGCCAGCAGCCACGACAGGGTTGCTGGCTACACCTTC